Sequencing of this T cell receptor (beta chain) was carried out in a study of cytomegalovirus exposure and HLA in healthy donors. This clone came up once. The CDR3 contains 14 residues. With 4 bases clipped from V and 4 bases from J, the junction kept 4 bases outside the gene matches. CDR1 is MNHNS and CDR2 is SASEGT in the germline V gene. Using immunoSEQ multiplex PCR, the repertoire was profiled, and TCRdb retains in-frame clones only, with some absent. Of around 300,000 clones listed, approximately 86% are singletons. Sequencing used PBMCs. The V gene is TRBV6-1, the J gene TRBJ1-1; 9 bases map to TRBD1. The receptor was derived from a woman in her late teens or twenties in good health and CMV-seronegative. In DNA form, the CDR3 reads TGTGCCAGCAGTGCCGGACAGGGGTCCACTGAAGCTTTCTTT. Translating it yields CASSAGQGSTEAFF.